This TCR beta chain was captured by sequencing in a study of cytomegalovirus exposure and HLA in healthy donors. Whole-study findings and limits: The study designated 150 or so TCR beta chains cytomegalovirus-associated. As confirmed in vitro, a few CMV-associated chains were specific for CMV antigens. A later analysis linked a missense variant in DCLRE1C to the trimming of TCR beta V and J genes.

Likely unrecorded immune exposures existed in these nominally healthy donors. The study ran its PCR with 60 Vbeta and 13 Jbeta primers. Assay used: immunoSEQ multiplex PCR; TCRdb lists only in-frame clones, some missing. The sample lists about 180,000 clones, around 81% occurring once. Remarks on this clone: What it binds is unknown.

This clonotype was sampled from a woman in her twenties or thirties in good health and CMV-seronegative. Sample: PBMCs.

CDR3 in amino acids: CATSPGGGYTGELFF. The DNA of the CDR3 is TGTGCCACCAGCCCCGGGGGGGGATACACCGGGGAGCTGTTTTTT. The chain employs TRBV15 and TRBJ2-2; 8 nucleotides line up with TRBD2. The junction had 5 bases not matched to a gene; V was cut back by 5 bases and J by 3 bases. This CDR3 is built from 15 residues. Germline V gene sequence: CDR1 LNHNV, CDR2 YYDKDF (reference sequence).